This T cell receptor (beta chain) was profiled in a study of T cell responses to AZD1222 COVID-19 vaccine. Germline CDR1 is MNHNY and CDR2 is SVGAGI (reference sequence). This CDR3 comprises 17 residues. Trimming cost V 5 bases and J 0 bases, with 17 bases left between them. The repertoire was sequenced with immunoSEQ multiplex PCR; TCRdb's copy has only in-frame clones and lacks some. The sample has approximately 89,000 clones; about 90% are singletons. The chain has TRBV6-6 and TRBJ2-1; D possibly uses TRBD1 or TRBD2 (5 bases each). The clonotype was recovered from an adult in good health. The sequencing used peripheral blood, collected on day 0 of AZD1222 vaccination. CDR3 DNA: TGTGCCAGCAGTCGAATCGGGACCCAAAGCTCCTACAATGAGCAGTTCTTC. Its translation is CASSRIGTQSSYNEQFF.